Following are 15 T cell receptor beta chains from one sample sequenced in a study of blood T cell repertoires in COVID-19. Sequenced by immunoSEQ multiplex PCR; TCRdb stores in-frame clones only, minus some. The data hold about 350,000 clones, with roughly 84% observed a single time. Source material: PBMCs or T cells enriched from blood (not recorded which). The source of these receptors is a woman under 40 who had recovered from COVID-19.

This clone was recorded once. For the CDR3, the DNA is TGTGCCTGGAGTCAGGCAGATACGCAGTATTTT. It encodes CAWSQADTQYF. The genes are TRBV30 and TRBJ2-3, with D hard to call. The V end was cut by 2 bases, the J end by 4 bases, with 4 bases between. This CDR3 contains 11 residues. The germline gives CDR1 GTSNPN, CDR2 SVGIG (reference sequence).

The rearrangement joins TRBV3-1 (or the pseudogene TRBV3-2) to TRBJ2-7, with TRBD2 as a possible D gene (6 bases). CDR1 is LGHDT and CDR2 is YNNKEL in the germline V gene (reference sequence). V was cut by 1 base and J by 0 bases, with 10 bases left in between. There are 15 residues in the CDR3. CDR3 coding DNA: TGTGCCAGCAGCCAAGGGGCGGGGAGCTCCTACGAGCAGTACTTC. Translating it yields CASSQGAGSSYEQYF.

The chain uses TRBV4-3 and TRBJ1-4; TRBD1 agrees at 7 bases. Germline loops: CDR1 LGHNA, CDR2 YSLEER. V lost 0 bases to trimming and J lost 3 bases; unmatched junction nucleotides: 10. The length of the CDR3 is 18 residues. The CDR3 protein is CASSQEGRGKSANEKLFF. CDR3 nucleotides: TGCGCCAGCAGCCAAGAGGGCAGGGGGAAATCAGCTAATGAAAAACTGTTTTTT.

The chain recombines TRBV11-2 with TRBJ2-7, with TRBD2 as a possible D gene (5 bases). The V end lost 5 bases, the J end lost 12 bases, and 17 bases lay between the germline ends. Germline assignment: CDR1 SGHAT and CDR2 FQNNGV. The CDR3 is made up of 12 amino acids. The CDR3 DNA reads as TGTGCCAGCAGCGCCCAACAAGGTGAGGGGTACTTC. This gives the protein CASSAQQGEGYF.

The chain employs TRBV9 and TRBJ1-1; D possibly corresponds to TRBD1 (6 bases). With 3 bases removed from V and 0 bases from J, the gap between germline ends came to 12 bases. The CDR3 runs to 15 residues. The germline V gene has CDR1 SGDLS and CDR2 YYNGEE. The DNA for the CDR3 is TGTGCCAGCAGCGCCTTGACAGGTTTGAACACTGAAGCTTTCTTT. Encoded protein: CASSALTGLNTEAFF.

With regard to this clone: Other DNA sequences in the same sample also yield this CDR3. The J gene is TRBJ1-5, the V gene TRBV3-1 (or the pseudogene TRBV3-2); tentatively, D is TRBD1 (5 bases). Trimming removed 4 bases from V and 0 bases from J, with 10 bases in between. The CDR3 covers 15 residues. The germline CDR1 and CDR2 sequences are LGHDT and YNNKEL (reference sequence). This chain's CDR3 is CASSPSGNSNQPQHF. CDR3 DNA sequence: TGTGCCAGCAGCCCCTCAGGGAATAGCAATCAGCCCCAGCATTTT.

The rearrangement links TRBV6-1 to TRBJ2-2; D might be TRBD2 (5 bases). Per the germline V gene, CDR1 is MNHNS and CDR2 is SASEGT. V lost 3 bases and J 7 bases, leaving 9 bases between the germline ends. There are 13 residues in the CDR3. The CDR3 DNA reads as TGTGCCAGCAGTGAGAGGGTAGGCGGGGAGCTGTTTTTT. Its translation is CASSERVGGELFF.

V and J are TRBV3-1 (or the pseudogene TRBV3-2) and TRBJ2-2, with D unresolved. The CDR3 length is 16 residues. Germline V gene lookup returns CDR1 LGHDT and CDR2 YNNKEL (reference sequence). Trimming cost V 4 bases and J 0 bases, with 12 bases left between them. CDR3 region: CASSPEVHPNTGELFF. Written as DNA, the CDR3 is TGTGCCAGCAGCCCCGAGGTCCACCCGAACACCGGGGAGCTGTTTTTT.

This sequence joins TRBV6-5 and TRBJ1-4; no firm D call. Germline CDR1 MNHEY, CDR2 SVGAGI. There are 13 residues in the CDR3. The germline V and J ends were trimmed by 7 bases and 8 bases, with 14 bases remaining between them. In nucleotides, the CDR3 is TGTGCCAGCAAAACCCAACAAAACGAAAAACTGTTTTTT. Protein product: CASKTQQNEKLFF.

The chain has TRBV3-1 (or the pseudogene TRBV3-2) and TRBJ1-2, with 11 positions matching TRBD1. V trimming: 4 bases; J trimming: 3 bases; junction bases outside the gene matches: 4. CDR3 length: 15 amino acids. Germline CDR1 reads LGHDT; CDR2 reads YNNKEL (reference sequence). The CDR3 DNA reads TGTGCCAGCAGCCCTTGGACAGGGGGCCACTATGGCTACACCTTC. Amino acids: CASSPWTGGHYGYTF.

The chain links TRBV28 to TRBJ2-1, with D unclear. Per germline, CDR1 MDHEN and CDR2 SYDVKM. The CDR3 consists of 13 residues. Trimming cost V 5 bases and J 2 bases, with 7 bases left between them. The CDR3 loop reads CASSMETYNEQFF. The CDR3 region has the DNA TGTGCCAGCAGTATGGAGACCTACAATGAGCAGTTCTTC.

The chain joins TRBV27 to TRBJ1-6; maybe TRBD1 (6 bases). This CDR3 spans 16 amino acids. Germline V CDR1 and CDR2: MNHEY, SMNVEV (reference sequence). Trimming shortened V by 7 bases and J by 9 bases, and 22 bases separated the two germline ends. CDR3 sequence reads: CASTERGRGWGSPLHF. CDR3 sequence (DNA): TGTGCCAGCACCGAAAGGGGCAGGGGCTGGGGTTCACCCCTCCACTTT.

The chain combines TRBV9 with TRBJ1-2, with 7 bases lining up with TRBD1. CDR3 length: 15 amino acids. The V gene end was trimmed by 2 bases and the J gene end by 4 bases; junction bases not matched to a gene: 8. CDR1 and CDR2 from the germline V gene are SGDLS and YYNGEE. CDR3 region: CASSVGTADGYGYTF. The CDR3 nucleotides are TGTGCCAGCAGCGTCGGGACAGCCGACGGCTATGGCTACACCTTC.

The V call is TRBV6-5, the J call TRBJ2-7; a possible D gene is TRBD1 (5 bases). Trimming shortened V by 7 bases and J by 5 bases, and 12 bases separated the two germline ends. There are 12 residues in the CDR3. Germline V gene data show CDR1 as MNHEY and CDR2 as SVGAGI. CDR3 amino acids: CASTTGEDEQYF. DNA for the CDR3: TGTGCCAGCACCACAGGTGAAGACGAGCAGTACTTC.

The rearrangement uses TRBV4-1 and TRBJ1-5; possible D gene TRBD1, 5 bases. The CDR3 has 14 amino acids. Per the germline V gene, CDR1 is MGHRA and CDR2 is YSYEKL. Between the trimmed V and J ends, which lost 1 base and 4 bases, there was a span of 8 bases. CDR3 DNA sequence: TGCGCCAGCAGCCAAGTTTCAGGGAATCAGCCCCAGCATTTT. As protein: CASSQVSGNQPQHF.